The 21 T cell receptor beta chains listed next were all sequenced from one sample in a study of T cell responses to AZD1222 COVID-19 vaccine. Clones were read by immunoSEQ multiplex PCR, and TCRdb kept only the in-frame ones, dropping some. The data contain 95,000 to 110,000 clones, approximately 92% of them singletons. This specimen consisted of peripheral blood, obtained 28 days after the second AZD1222 dose. These receptors were obtained from an adult who received the AZD1222 COVID-19 vaccine.

V and J are TRBV5-5 and TRBJ1-1; TRBD1 is a possible D gene (6 bases). The CDR3 is made up of 13 amino acids. V was pared by 4 bases and J by 1 base, with 8 bases between. Per the germline V gene, CDR1 is SGHKS and CDR2 is YYEKEE (reference sequence). As DNA, the CDR3 is TGTGCCAGCAGCACACAGGGGAACACTGAAGCTTTCTTT. Amino acid sequence: CASSTQGNTEAFF. Drawing the rest from reference TRBV5-5 and TRBJ1-1, the complete variable domain is DAGVTQSPTHLIKTRGQQVTLRCSPISGHKSVSWYQQVLGQGPQFIFQYYEKEERGRGNFPDRFSARQFPNYSSELNVNALLLGDSALYLCASSTQGNTEAFFGQGTRLTVV.

The chain carries TRBV7-9 and TRBJ1-1, with D tentatively TRBD1 (6 bases). The V and J ends lost 7 bases and 3 bases respectively, with 12 bases between them. This CDR3 comprises 13 residues. Germline V CDR1 and CDR2: SEHNR, FQNEAQ (reference sequence). CDR3: CASNEAGDTEAFF. CDR3 DNA: TGTGCCAGCAACGAAGCAGGGGACACTGAAGCTTTCTTT.

The V and J genes are TRBV3-1 (or the pseudogene TRBV3-2) and TRBJ2-1; weak D call: TRBD1 (6 bases). Germline V gene data show CDR1 as LGHDT and CDR2 as YNNKEL (reference sequence). The CDR3 contains 15 residues. The germline V and J ends were trimmed by 5 bases and 0 bases, with 11 bases remaining between them. The DNA of the CDR3 is TGTGCCAGCAGCGGCAGGGGATCCTCCTACAATGAGCAGTTCTTC. Translation gives CASSGRGSSYNEQFF.

The gene calls are TRBV4-3 and TRBJ2-6, with D possibly being TRBD1 (6 bases). Trimming pared 7 bases from V and 2 bases from J, leaving 9 bases between. The germline CDR1 and CDR2 sequences are LGHNA and YSLEER. CDR3 length: 14 residues. The CDR3 is CASNPGAGANVLTF. CDR3 DNA sequence: TGCGCCAGCAACCCAGGGGCTGGGGCCAACGTCCTGACTTTC.

The chain links TRBV5-8 to TRBJ1-2; a possible D gene is TRBD1 (5 bases). V dropped 1 base and J dropped 8 bases, with 15 bases sitting between them. Germline V gene sequence: CDR1 SGHTS, CDR2 YDEGEE. This CDR3 is built from 14 residues. CDR3 DNA sequence: TGTGCCAGCAGCTTGTTCCGGGGGGTGGAGGGCTACACCTTC. Amino acids: CASSLFRGVEGYTF.

The chain couples TRBV12-5 to TRBJ2-5, with D possibly matching TRBD2 (6 bases). Germline V gene lookup returns CDR1 LGHNT and CDR2 FRNRAP. Deletions cut 0 bases from V and 2 bases from J, with 13 bases between. The CDR3 is 16 residues long. CDR3 protein: CASGLVSGGPQETQYF. The CDR3 DNA follows: TGTGCTAGTGGTTTGGTCTCCGGGGGACCTCAAGAGACCCAGTACTTC. Drawing the rest from reference TRBV12-5 and TRBJ2-5, the complete variable domain is DARVTQTPRHKVTEMGQEVTMRCQPILGHNTVFWYRQTMMQGLELLAYFRNRAPLDDSGMPKDRFSAEMPDATLATLKIQPSEPRDSAVYFCASGLVSGGPQETQYFGPGTRLLVL.

The genes are TRBV5-1 and TRBJ1-2; a weak D match, TRBD1 (5 bases). V was pared by 2 bases and J by 5 bases, with 13 bases between. The length of the CDR3 is 14 residues. Germline values: CDR1 SGHRS, CDR2 YFSETQ. This CDR3 reads CASSFQGEEYGYTF. In DNA form, the CDR3 reads TGCGCCAGCAGCTTTCAGGGAGAGGAATATGGCTACACCTTC. The whole variable domain, remainder taken from reference TRBV5-1 and TRBJ1-2, is KAGVTQTPRYLIKTRGQQVTLSCSPISGHRSVSWYQQTPGQGLQFLFEYFSETQRNKGNFPGRFSGRQFSNSRSEMNVSTLELGDSALYLCASSFQGEEYGYTFGSGTRLTVV.

The rearrangement links TRBV6-1 to TRBJ2-5, with D perhaps given as TRBD1 or TRBD2 (5 bases each). This CDR3 region has 15 residues. With 2 bases removed from V and 4 bases from J, the gap between germline ends came to 14 bases. CDR1 and CDR2 from the germline V gene are MNHNS and SASEGT. CDR3 DNA: TGTGCCAGCAGTGAAATTGGTGGGACCGCAGAGACCCAGTACTTC. It encodes CASSEIGGTAETQYF.

The chain joins TRBV7-3 to TRBJ2-3, with D perhaps matching TRBD1 (6 bases). Germline V CDR1 and CDR2: SGHTA, FQGTGA. There are 17 residues in the CDR3. Trimming pared 5 bases from V and 2 bases from J, leaving 20 bases between. The CDR3 bases are TGTGCCAGCAGCACTAAACAGGGTGGGGCTGTCACAGATACGCAGTATTTT. This gives the protein CASSTKQGGAVTDTQYF.

The chain joins TRBV12-3 or TRBV12-4 to TRBJ1-2, with D hard to call. The CDR3 covers 12 residues. DNA for the CDR3: TGTCCTATATGCAGGATCGTCTATGGCTACACCTTC. Its protein is CPICRIVYGYTF.

In nucleotides, the CDR3 is TGTGCCAGCACCCCCGGACAAGCCTACGAGCAGTACTTC. The encoded protein is CASTPGQAYEQYF. This chain joins TRBV6-5 and TRBJ2-7, with a tentative D call TRBD1 (5 bases). Germline CDR1 and CDR2: MNHEY and SVGAGI. The CDR3 loop spans 13 amino acids. The V end lost 7 bases, the J end lost 2 bases, and 12 bases lay between the germline ends.

V gene TRBV15 combines with J gene TRBJ1-3, with D unresolved. Germline V gives CDR1 LNHNV, CDR2 YYDKDF (reference sequence). With 3 bases removed from V and 3 bases from J, the gap between germline ends came to 0 bases. The CDR3 is 11 residues long. CDR3 amino acids: CATSSGNTIYF. Written as DNA, the CDR3 is TGTGCCACCAGCAGTGGAAACACCATATATTTT.

This chain uses TRBV5-8 with TRBJ2-1; 10 bases fit TRBD2. The CDR3 length is 16 residues. The V segment lost 6 bases and the J segment 4 bases; nucleotides outside the gene matches: 10. Germline lookup yields CDR1 SGHTS and CDR2 YDEGEE. Written as DNA, the CDR3 is TGTGCCAGCACTCTTCTAGCGGGAGTTTCGTACAATGAGCAGTTCTTC. Its translation is CASTLLAGVSYNEQFF.

This chain links TRBV5-1 with TRBJ1-1, with TRBD1 matching 8 bases. Looked up from germline, CDR1 is SGHRS and CDR2 is YFSETQ. V lost 4 bases, J lost 4 bases, and 9 bases stayed unmatched. The CDR3 runs 15 residues. The CDR3 here is CASSRSGQGGTEAFF. The DNA of the CDR3 is TGCGCCAGCAGCCGCTCCGGACAGGGTGGCACTGAAGCTTTCTTT.

The chain links TRBV10-3 to TRBJ1-2, with TRBD1 matching 10 bases. With 7 bases clipped from V and 8 bases from J, the junction kept 7 bases outside the gene matches. The CDR3 runs 13 residues. Germline V gives CDR1 ENHRY, CDR2 SYGVKD. CDR3 sequence: CAIKEGTGEGYTF. In DNA, the CDR3 is TGTGCCATCAAAGAAGGGACAGGGGAAGGCTACACCTTC.

The gene calls are TRBV24-1 and TRBJ2-2, with a tentative D call TRBD2 (6 bases). The CDR3 is 16 amino acids. Per germline, CDR1 KGHDR and CDR2 SFDVKD. Trimming took off 3 bases at V and 0 bases at J, with 10 bases between the two ends. CDR3 protein: CATSDPGTANTGELFF. CDR3 bases: TGTGCCACCAGTGATCCCGGGACTGCGAACACCGGGGAGCTGTTTTTT.

The rearrangement uses TRBV5-1 and TRBJ1-1, with 10 bases aligning to TRBD1. This CDR3 contains 14 residues. CDR1 SGHRS and CDR2 YFSETQ come from the germline V gene. The V gene end was trimmed by 10 bases and the J gene end by 3 bases; junction bases not matched to a gene: 9. The CDR3 loop is CASRSTGGDTEAFF. Here the CDR3 DNA reads TGCGCCTCACGGTCGACAGGGGGCGACACTGAAGCTTTCTTT.

The rearrangement uses TRBV5-1 and TRBJ1-1, with D uncertain. Germline V gene data show CDR1 as SGHRS and CDR2 as YFSETQ. V lost 3 bases and J 1 base, leaving 7 bases between the germline ends. The CDR3 extends over 13 amino acids. The DNA of the CDR3 is TGCGCCAGCAGCTATGATCGGAACACTGAAGCTTTCTTT. Amino acids: CASSYDRNTEAFF.

The rearrangement uses TRBV24-1 and TRBJ2-1; TRBD2 aligns across 15 bases. CDR3 length: 18 residues. The V segment lost 3 bases and the J segment 7 bases; nucleotides outside the gene matches: 9. CDR1 is KGHDR and CDR2 is SFDVKD in the germline V gene. Here the CDR3 DNA reads TGTGCCACCAGTGATACTCCTATTGGGACTAGCGGGAGGAATGAGCAGTTCTTC. Translated: CATSDTPIGTSGRNEQFF.

The J gene is TRBJ2-1, the V gene TRBV5-6; no definite D call. The CDR3 runs 15 residues. V was pared by 2 bases and J by 0 bases, with 9 bases between. CDR1 and CDR2 (germline): SGHDT, YYEEEE. CDR3 protein: CASSFQVTSYNEQFF. CDR3 sequence (DNA): TGTGCCAGCAGCTTTCAGGTTACCTCCTACAATGAGCAGTTCTTC.

The rearrangement links TRBV6-1 to TRBJ1-2, with 8 bases that match TRBD1. The CDR3 is 15 residues long. CDR1 is MNHNS, CDR2 SASEGT, per germline. V lost 3 bases, J lost 5 bases, and 8 bases stayed unmatched. This chain's CDR3 is CASSDNRGSFYGYTF. CDR3 sequence (DNA): TGTGCCAGCAGTGATAACAGGGGGTCTTTTTATGGCTACACCTTC.